This T cell receptor beta chain is from a study of CD8 T cells in Susac syndrome. Trimming removed 3 bases at V and 0 bases at J, with 11 bases between. The CDR3 runs 15 residues. The V gene's germline CDR1 is DFQATT and CDR2 SNEGSKA (reference sequence). The RNA input was 0.5 to 1 ug, and it was reverse transcribed with random hexamers. From the immunoSEQ multiplex PCR reads, TCRdb called clonotypes with MiXCR, one entry per CDR3 protein. There are about 430,000 distinct CDR3 sequences in the sample; around 85% occur only once, and under 0.15% lies in the top ten. The sequencing input was CD8+ T cells from PBMCs. This TCR derives from a human donor with multiple sclerosis. The rearrangement links TRBV20-1 to TRBJ1-4; D ambiguous. CDR3 coding DNA: TGCAGTGCTAGGTTCGACCCTGCAACTAATGAAAAACTGTTTTTT. Its protein is CSARFDPATNEKLFF.